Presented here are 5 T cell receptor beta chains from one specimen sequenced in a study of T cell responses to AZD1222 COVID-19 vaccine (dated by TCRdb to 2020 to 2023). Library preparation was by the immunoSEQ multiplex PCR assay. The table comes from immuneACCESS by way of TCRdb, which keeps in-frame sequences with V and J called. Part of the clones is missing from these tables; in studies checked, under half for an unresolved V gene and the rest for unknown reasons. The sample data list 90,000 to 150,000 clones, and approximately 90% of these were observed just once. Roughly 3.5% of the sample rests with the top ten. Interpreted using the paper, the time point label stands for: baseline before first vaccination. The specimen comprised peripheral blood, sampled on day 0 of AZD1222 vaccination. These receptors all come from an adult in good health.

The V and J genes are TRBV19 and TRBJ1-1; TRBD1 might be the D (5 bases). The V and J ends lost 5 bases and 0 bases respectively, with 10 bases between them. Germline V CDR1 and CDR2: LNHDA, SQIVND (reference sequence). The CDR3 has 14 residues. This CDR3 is CASSARVVNTEAFF. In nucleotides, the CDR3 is TGTGCCAGTAGTGCCAGGGTCGTGAACACTGAAGCTTTCTTT.

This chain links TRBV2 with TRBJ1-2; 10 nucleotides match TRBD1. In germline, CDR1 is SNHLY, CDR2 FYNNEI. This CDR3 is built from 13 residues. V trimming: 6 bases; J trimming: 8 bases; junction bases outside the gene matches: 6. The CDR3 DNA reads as TGTGCCAGCAGCGGGACAGGGGTACGGGGCTACACCTTC. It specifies CASSGTGVRGYTF.

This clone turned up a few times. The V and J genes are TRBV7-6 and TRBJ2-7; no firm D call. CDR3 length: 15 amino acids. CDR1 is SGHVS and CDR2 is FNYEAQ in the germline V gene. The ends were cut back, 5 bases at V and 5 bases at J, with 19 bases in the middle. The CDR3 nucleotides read TGTGCCAGCAGCCGTAATCCCTCTAGTTTTGACGAGCAGTACTTC. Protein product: CASSRNPSSFDEQYF. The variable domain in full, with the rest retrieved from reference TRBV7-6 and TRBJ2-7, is GAGVSQSPRYKVTKRGQDVALRCDPISGHVSLYWYRQALGQGPEFLTYFNYEAQQDKSGLPNDRFSAERPEGSISTLTIQRTEQRDSAMYRCASSRNPSSFDEQYFGPGTRLTVT.

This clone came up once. The CDR3 loop is CASSIWGQGSETNYGYTF. The DNA of the CDR3 is TGTGCCAGTAGTATATGGGGACAGGGAAGCGAAACCAACTATGGCTACACCTTC. J is TRBJ1-2 and V is TRBV19; 9 bases are a match to TRBD1. Germline trimming cut 2 bases from V and 2 bases from J; bases unmatched to any gene: 12. Germline CDR1 and CDR2: LNHDA and SQIVND (reference sequence). This CDR3 spans 18 amino acids.

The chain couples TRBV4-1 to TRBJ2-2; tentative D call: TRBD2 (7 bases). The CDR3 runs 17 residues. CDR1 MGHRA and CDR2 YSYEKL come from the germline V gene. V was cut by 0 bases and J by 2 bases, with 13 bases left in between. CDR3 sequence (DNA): TGCGCCAGCAGCCAAGATTTCGCGGGGGCAAACACCGGGGAGCTGTTTTTT. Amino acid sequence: CASSQDFAGANTGELFF.